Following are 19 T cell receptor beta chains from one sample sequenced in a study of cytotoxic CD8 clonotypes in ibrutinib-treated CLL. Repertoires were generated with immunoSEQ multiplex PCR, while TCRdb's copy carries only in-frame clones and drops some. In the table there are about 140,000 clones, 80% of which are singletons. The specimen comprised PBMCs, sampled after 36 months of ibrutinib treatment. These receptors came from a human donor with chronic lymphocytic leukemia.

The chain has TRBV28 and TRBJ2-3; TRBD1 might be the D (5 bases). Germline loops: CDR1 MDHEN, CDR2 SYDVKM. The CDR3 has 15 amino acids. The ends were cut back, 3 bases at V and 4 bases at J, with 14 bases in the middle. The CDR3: CASSFWGLLADTQYF. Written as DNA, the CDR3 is TGTGCCAGCAGTTTTTGGGGCCTCTTGGCAGATACGCAGTATTTT. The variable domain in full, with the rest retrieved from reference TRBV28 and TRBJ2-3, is DVKVTQSSRYLVKRTGEKVFLECVQDMDHENMFWYRQDPGLGLRLIYFSYDVKMKEKGDIPEGYSVSREKKERFSLILESASTNQTSMYLCASSFWGLLADTQYFGPGTRLTVL.

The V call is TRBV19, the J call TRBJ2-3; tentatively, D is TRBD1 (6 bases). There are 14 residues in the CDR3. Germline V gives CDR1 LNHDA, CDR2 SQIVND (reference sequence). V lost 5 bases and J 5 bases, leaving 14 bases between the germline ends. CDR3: CASSGQSAGDTQYF. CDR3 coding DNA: TGTGCCAGTAGTGGACAGTCGGCAGGAGATACGCAGTATTTT.

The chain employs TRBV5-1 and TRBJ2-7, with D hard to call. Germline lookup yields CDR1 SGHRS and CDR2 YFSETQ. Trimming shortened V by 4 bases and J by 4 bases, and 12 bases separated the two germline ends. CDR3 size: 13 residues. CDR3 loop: CASSTGWNYEQYF. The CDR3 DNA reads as TGCGCCAGCAGCACCGGATGGAATTACGAGCAGTACTTC.

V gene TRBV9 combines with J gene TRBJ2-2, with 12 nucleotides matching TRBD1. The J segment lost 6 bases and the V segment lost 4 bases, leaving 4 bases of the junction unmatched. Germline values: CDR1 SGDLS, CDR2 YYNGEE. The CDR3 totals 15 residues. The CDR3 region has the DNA TGTGCCAGCAGCACGGGACAGGGGGCTCCCGGGGAGCTGTTTTTT. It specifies CASSTGQGAPGELFF.

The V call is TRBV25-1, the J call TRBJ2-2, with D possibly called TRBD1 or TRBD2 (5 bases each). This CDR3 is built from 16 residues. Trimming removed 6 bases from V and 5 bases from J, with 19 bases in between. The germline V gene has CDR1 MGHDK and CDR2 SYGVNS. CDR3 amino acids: CASSDPSGGRTGELFF. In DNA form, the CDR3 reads TGTGCCAGCAGCGACCCCTCTGGGGGAAGGACCGGGGAGCTGTTTTTT.

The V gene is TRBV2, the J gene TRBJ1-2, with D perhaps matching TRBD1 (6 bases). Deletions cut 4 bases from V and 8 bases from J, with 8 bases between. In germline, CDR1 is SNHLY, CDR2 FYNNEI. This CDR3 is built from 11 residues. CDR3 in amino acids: CASSAGAGYTF. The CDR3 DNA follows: TGTGCCAGCAGTGCGGGGGCAGGCTACACCTTC. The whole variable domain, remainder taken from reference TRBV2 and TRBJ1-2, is EPEVTQTPSHQVTQMGQEVILRCVPISNHLYFYWYRQILGQKVEFLVSFYNNEISEKSEIFDDQFSVERPDGSNFTLKIRSTKLEDSAMYFCASSAGAGYTFGSGTRLTVV.

The CDR3 DNA reads TGTGCTAGTGGTTTGCTGGGCTGGGGTAAAAGGGGGGAGACCCAGTACTTC. Translating gives CASGLLGWGKRGETQYF. The gene calls are TRBV12-5 and TRBJ2-5; possible D gene TRBD1, 6 bases. The V end was cut by 2 bases, the J end by 5 bases, with 21 bases between. CDR3 size: 17 residues. Germline V gene sequence: CDR1 LGHNT, CDR2 FRNRAP. The full variable domain, its missing parts supplied by reference TRBV12-5 and TRBJ2-5, is DARVTQTPRHKVTEMGQEVTMRCQPILGHNTVFWYRQTMMQGLELLAYFRNRAPLDDSGMPKDRFSAEMPDATLATLKIQPSEPRDSAVYFCASGLLGWGKRGETQYFGPGTRLLVL.

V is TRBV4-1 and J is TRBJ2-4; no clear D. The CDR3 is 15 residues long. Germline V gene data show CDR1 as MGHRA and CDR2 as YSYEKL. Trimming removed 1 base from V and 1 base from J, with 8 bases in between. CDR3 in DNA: TGCGCCAGCAGCCAAGTGTTTGGTGCCAAAAACATTCAGTACTTC. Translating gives CASSQVFGAKNIQYF.

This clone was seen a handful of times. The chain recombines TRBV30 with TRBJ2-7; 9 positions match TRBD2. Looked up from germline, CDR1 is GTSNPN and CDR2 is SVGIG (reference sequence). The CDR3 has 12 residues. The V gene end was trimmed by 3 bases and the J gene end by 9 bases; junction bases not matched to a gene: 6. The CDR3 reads CAWRGSGRTQYF. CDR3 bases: TGTGCCTGGAGAGGAAGCGGGAGGACGCAGTACTTC.

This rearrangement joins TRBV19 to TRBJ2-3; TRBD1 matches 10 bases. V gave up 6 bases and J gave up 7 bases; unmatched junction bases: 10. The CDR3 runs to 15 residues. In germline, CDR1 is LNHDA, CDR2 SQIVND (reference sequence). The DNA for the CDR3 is TGTGCCAGTAGGCCGGGACAGGGGAGGATAAATACGCAGTATTTT. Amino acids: CASRPGQGRINTQYF.

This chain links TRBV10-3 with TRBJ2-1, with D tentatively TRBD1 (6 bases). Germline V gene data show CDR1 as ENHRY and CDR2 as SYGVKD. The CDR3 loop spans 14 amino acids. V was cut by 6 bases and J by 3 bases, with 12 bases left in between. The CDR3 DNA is TGTGCCATCAGAGACAGGAGAGTCTACAATGAGCAGTTCTTC. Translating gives CAIRDRRVYNEQFF.

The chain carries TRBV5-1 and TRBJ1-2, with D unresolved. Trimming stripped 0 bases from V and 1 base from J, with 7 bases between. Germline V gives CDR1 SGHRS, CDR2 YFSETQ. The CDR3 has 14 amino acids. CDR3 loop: CASSLASLNYGYTF. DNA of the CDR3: TGCGCCAGCAGCTTGGCCAGCCTTAACTATGGCTACACCTTC.

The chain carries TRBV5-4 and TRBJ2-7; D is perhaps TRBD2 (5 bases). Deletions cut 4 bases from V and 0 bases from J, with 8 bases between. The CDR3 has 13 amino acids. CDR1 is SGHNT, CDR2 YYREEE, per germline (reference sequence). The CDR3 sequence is CASSVRDSYEQYF. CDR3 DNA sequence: TGTGCCAGCAGCGTTCGGGACTCCTACGAGCAGTACTTC.

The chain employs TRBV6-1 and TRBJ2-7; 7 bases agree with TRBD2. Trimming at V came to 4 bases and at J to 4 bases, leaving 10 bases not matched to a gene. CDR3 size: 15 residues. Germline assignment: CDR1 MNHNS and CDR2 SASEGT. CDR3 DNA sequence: TGTGCCAGCAGTGGGGGGGGGAGTGGCTCGTACGAGCAGTACTTC. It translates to CASSGGGSGSYEQYF.

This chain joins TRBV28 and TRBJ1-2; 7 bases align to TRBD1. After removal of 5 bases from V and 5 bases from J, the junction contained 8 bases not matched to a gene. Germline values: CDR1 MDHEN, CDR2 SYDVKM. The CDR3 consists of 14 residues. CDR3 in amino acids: CASSAQGIVYGYTF. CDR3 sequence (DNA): TGTGCCAGCAGTGCACAGGGGATAGTATATGGCTACACCTTC.

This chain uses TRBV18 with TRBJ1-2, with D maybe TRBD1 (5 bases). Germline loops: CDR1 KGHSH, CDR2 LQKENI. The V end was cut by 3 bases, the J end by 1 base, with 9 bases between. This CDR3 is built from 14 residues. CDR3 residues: CASSPAGFNYGYTF. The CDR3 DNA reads TGTGCCAGCTCACCGGCAGGGTTTAACTATGGCTACACCTTC.

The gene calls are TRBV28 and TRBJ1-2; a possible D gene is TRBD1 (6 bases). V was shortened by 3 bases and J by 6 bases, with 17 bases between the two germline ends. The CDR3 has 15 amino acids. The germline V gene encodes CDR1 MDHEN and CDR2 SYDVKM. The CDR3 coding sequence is TGTGCCAGCAGTTTCGGGCGGGGGCATTTCGATGGCTACACCTTC. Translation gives CASSFGRGHFDGYTF.

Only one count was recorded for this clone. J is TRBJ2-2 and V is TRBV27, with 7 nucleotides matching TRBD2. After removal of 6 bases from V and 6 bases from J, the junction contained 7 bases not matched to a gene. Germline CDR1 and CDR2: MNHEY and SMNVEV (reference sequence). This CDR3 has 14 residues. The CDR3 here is CASRFSGGAGELFF. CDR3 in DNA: TGTGCCAGCAGATTCTCTGGGGGGGCCGGGGAGCTGTTTTTT.

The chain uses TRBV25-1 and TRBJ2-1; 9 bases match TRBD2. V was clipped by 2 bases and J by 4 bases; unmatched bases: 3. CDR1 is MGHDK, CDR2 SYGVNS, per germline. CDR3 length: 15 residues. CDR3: CASSEGREGYNEQFF. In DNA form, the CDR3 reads TGTGCCAGCAGTGAAGGGCGGGAGGGTTACAATGAGCAGTTCTTC.